This paragraph reports one T cell receptor (beta chain). Its antigen is undetermined. The whole isolated RNA underwent reverse transcription, so sequencing captured expressed TCRB transcripts. Naive, central memory and regulatory T cell samples came to a mean of approximately 3.3 million reads. Sequenced by immunoSEQ multiplex PCR; TCRdb stores in-frame clones only, minus some. The sample has over 700,000 clones; 17% are singletons. The V segment lost 4 bases and the J segment 6 bases; nucleotides outside the gene matches: 4. Germline CDR1 MDHEN, CDR2 SYDVKM. CDR3 length: 14 amino acids. This specimen comes from a study of beta chain features in type 1 diabetes. Study-wide background: Patients were similar to healthy donors in age and gender (as well as in cell yields). Whole-study findings and limits: Patients and controls would share equally any PCR tilt toward shorter templates.

Sorting of CD4+ naive, central memory, regulatory and stem cell-like memory cells was performed via CD45RO/CCR7/CD25/CD127/CD95/CD27. The V call is TRBV28, the J call TRBJ1-1; 11 bases agree with TRBD1. The sequenced material came from naive CD4+ T cells from blood. The sequence came from a woman between 18 and 30 years old in good health. In DNA form, the CDR3 reads TGTGCCAGCAGTTCCCGGGGACAGGGGGCTGAAGCTTTCTTT. Its protein is CASSSRGQGAEAFF.